This T cell receptor beta chain was captured by sequencing in a study of radiation and T cells in renal cell carcinoma. Overall study: Nephrectomy followed 15 Gy stereotactic body radiation by 4 weeks. Study observations and caveats: Baseline intratumoral clonotype presence is unknown without pretreatment biopsies.

For this clone: Antigen specificity is unknown.

CDR3 length equals 13 residues. Between the trimmed V and J ends, which lost 0 bases and 4 bases, there was a span of 4 bases. Germline V CDR1 and CDR2: MNHNS, SASEGT. The time point is: baseline pretreatment blood. Treatment in this sample: 15 Gy SBRT to primary tumor, nephrectomy 4 weeks later. Radiation-treated patients gave blood at baseline, week 2 and week 4. Clear cell pathology was present in this patient's renal cell carcinoma. Libraries were prepared by immunoSEQ multiplex PCR; TCRdb keeps only in-frame clonotypes and omits some of them. Seen here are roughly 150,000 clones, about 88% observed once, and the top ten hold 3.5% to 5%.

Sequences were derived from blood, sampled from a patient whose treatment included radiotherapy and nephrectomy. V gene TRBV6-1 combines with J gene TRBJ1-5, with D unclear. This receptor was taken from a woman aged 65 to 85 with renal cell carcinoma. DNA of the CDR3: TGTGCCAGCAGTGAAGCACAGAATCAGCCCCAGCATTTT. It codes for CASSEAQNQPQHF.